This TCR beta chain was identified in a study of blood T cell repertoires in COVID-19. In the study's own analysis: Reference gene primer amplification in the assay estimated nucleated cell counts. Clones were read by immunoSEQ multiplex PCR, and TCRdb kept only the in-frame ones, dropping some. V and J calls and clone size are those listed in that table; D and trimming were worked out from the DNA. The sample contains a few hundred thousand clones, approximately 86% of which appear only once. J lost 4 bases, V lost 2 bases, and 12 bases had no gene match. CDR1 is LGHDT, CDR2 YNNKEL, per germline (reference sequence). The CDR3 spans 18 residues.

Sequencing input: peripheral blood. The V gene is TRBV3-1 (or the pseudogene TRBV3-2), the J gene TRBJ2-5; 11 bases are shared with TRBD1. The sequence came from a man aged 40-50 years who had recovered from COVID-19. This CDR3 is CASSQRPGRTGGSETQYF. The DNA for the CDR3 is TGTGCCAGCAGCCAACGGCCAGGACGGACAGGGGGCTCAGAGACCCAGTACTTC.